Listed below are T cell receptor beta chains from one sample, sequenced in a study of cytomegalovirus exposure and HLA in healthy donors. The assay was immunoSEQ multiplex PCR, and TCRdb's table has in-frame clones only and misses some. Of over 85,000 clones listed, approximately 76% were seen once; the top ten hold roughly 2%. Sequenced sample: PBMCs. The receptors derive from a man aged 35 to 55 in good health and CMV-seronegative. The CDR3 runs from the conserved cysteine through the conserved F or W. Fields, in order: clone size, D gene, V gene, J gene, CDR3 DNA, CDR3 protein. The D gene is left open where the match is weak. Size is omitted from some rows. Given values are once, few, many or a class for expanded clones.

clone_size: .
d_call: TRBD1
v_call: TRBV12-5
j_call: TRBJ2-2
cdr3_nt: TGTGCTAGTGGTTTGTCTCTCGGGACAGGGAACACCGGGGAGCTGTTTTTT
cdr3_aa: CASGLSLGTGNTGELFF

clone_size: .
d_call: .
v_call: TRBV5-6
j_call: TRBJ2-7
cdr3_nt: TGTGCCAGCAGCTTGGACACCGCCTACGAGCAGTACTTC
cdr3_aa: CASSLDTAYEQYF

clone_size: few
d_call: .
v_call: TRBV19
j_call: TRBJ1-4
cdr3_nt: TGTGCCAGCAAATTAAACGGAGTTGAAAAACTGTTTTTT
cdr3_aa: CASKLNGVEKLFF

clone_size: .
d_call: TRBD2
v_call: TRBV7-9
j_call: TRBJ2-5
cdr3_nt: TGTGCCAGCAGCTTGACTAGCGGGGGGCTAAGGGAGACCCAGTACTTC
cdr3_aa: CASSLTSGGLRETQYF

clone_size: .
d_call: TRBD1
v_call: TRBV5-4
j_call: TRBJ1-3
cdr3_nt: TGTGCCAGCAGCTTACAGGGGGCCATAAACACCATATATTTT
cdr3_aa: CASSLQGAINTIYF

clone_size: .
d_call: TRBD2
v_call: TRBV5-6
j_call: TRBJ2-6
cdr3_nt: TGTGCCAGCAGCCTAGGACTAGCGGAAGGGGCCAACGTCCTGACTTTC
cdr3_aa: CASSLGLAEGANVLTF

clone_size: .
d_call: TRBD1
v_call: TRBV29-1
j_call: TRBJ2-5
cdr3_nt: TGCAGCGCTCTAAGGGACAGGGGATTCGGGGAGACCCAGTACTTC
cdr3_aa: CSALRDRGFGETQYF

clone_size: .
d_call: .
v_call: TRBV4-3
j_call: TRBJ1-1
cdr3_nt: TGCGCCAGCAGTAAGAGAACGGGTACCTTGAACACTGAAGCTTTCTTT
cdr3_aa: CASSKRTGTLNTEAFF

clone_size: .
d_call: .
v_call: TRBV2
j_call: TRBJ1-2
cdr3_nt: TGTGCCTCCCAAGGGGGGGAAGGGACCTATGGCTACACCTTC
cdr3_aa: CASQGGEGTYGYTF

clone_size: .
d_call: TRBD2
v_call: TRBV7-6
j_call: TRBJ2-1
cdr3_nt: TGTGCCAGCAGCCTTCGGGCTAGCGGGGGGGATAGGGTCTCCTATGAGCAGTTCTTC
cdr3_aa: CASSLRASGGDRVSYEQFF

clone_size: .
d_call: .
v_call: TRBV19
j_call: TRBJ2-1
cdr3_nt: TGTGCCAGTAGTATCCCGGAGAGTTACAATGAGCAGTTCTTC
cdr3_aa: CASSIPESYNEQFF

clone_size: .
d_call: .
v_call: TRBV9
j_call: TRBJ2-1
cdr3_nt: TGTGCCAGCAGTCCAACCTACTCCTACAATGAGCAGTTCTTC
cdr3_aa: CASSPTYSYNEQFF

clone_size: .
d_call: .
v_call: TRBV28
j_call: TRBJ2-2
cdr3_nt: TGTGCCAGCAGCCGGACAGATGCGAACACCGGGGAGCTGTTTTTT
cdr3_aa: CASSRTDANTGELFF

clone_size: .
d_call: .
v_call: TRBV4-1
j_call: TRBJ2-3
cdr3_nt: TGCGCCAGCAGCCGATGGGGGGGGGCGGAAGATACGCAGTATTTT
cdr3_aa: CASSRWGGAEDTQYF

clone_size: .
d_call: .
v_call: TRBV7-6
j_call: TRBJ1-6
cdr3_nt: TGTGCCAGCAGCTTTGCTGAGAATTCACCCCTCCACTTT
cdr3_aa: CASSFAENSPLHF

clone_size: .
d_call: .
v_call: TRBV7-6
j_call: TRBJ2-2
cdr3_nt: TGTGCCAGCGATCTAGCGAACACCGGGGAGCTGTTTTTT
cdr3_aa: CASDLANTGELFF

clone_size: .
d_call: TRBD1
v_call: TRBV4-2
j_call: TRBJ1-6
cdr3_nt: TGTGCCAGCAGCGCAACAGGGGGCGCTGGGTATAATTCACCCCTCCACTTT
cdr3_aa: CASSATGGAGYNSPLHF

clone_size: .
d_call: .
v_call: TRBV28
j_call: TRBJ1-4
cdr3_nt: TGTGCCAGCAGTAGCCACAGGGAAAAACTGTTTTTT
cdr3_aa: CASSSHREKLFF

clone_size: .
d_call: .
v_call: TRBV19
j_call: TRBJ2-5
cdr3_nt: TGTGCCAGTAGTAATGGAGATGGGGAGACCCAGTACTTC
cdr3_aa: CASSNGDGETQYF

clone_size: once
d_call: .
v_call: TRBV28
j_call: TRBJ2-4
cdr3_nt: TGTGCCAGCAGTTTAGAGGGGGTGGCGGTACTAGCCAAAAACATTCAGTACTTC
cdr3_aa: CASSLEGVAVLAKNIQYF

clone_size: .
d_call: .
v_call: TRBV19
j_call: TRBJ2-2
cdr3_nt: TGTGCCAGTAGTATCTCCCTGCGGGCGTACACCGGGGAGCTGTTTTTT
cdr3_aa: CASSISLRAYTGELFF

clone_size: .
d_call: TRBD2
v_call: TRBV7-9
j_call: TRBJ2-2
cdr3_nt: TGTTCCAGCAGCCGCCCTAGTAGCGGGAGGAACCCCGGGGAGCTGTTTTTT
cdr3_aa: CSSSRPSSGRNPGELFF

clone_size: .
d_call: TRBD1
v_call: TRBV5-1
j_call: TRBJ1-6
cdr3_nt: TGCGCCAGCAGGTCGACAGGGGGGGCACGATCACCCCTCCACTTT
cdr3_aa: CASRSTGGARSPLHF

clone_size: .
d_call: TRBD2
v_call: TRBV27
j_call: TRBJ2-7
cdr3_nt: TGTGCCAGCAGTTTAGGCCCGGGACTAGCGGGAGGGACCGACGAGCAGTACTTC
cdr3_aa: CASSLGPGLAGGTDEQYF

clone_size: .
d_call: TRBD2
v_call: TRBV9
j_call: TRBJ2-1
cdr3_nt: TGTGCCAGCAGCGTAGAACCCTACGGGACTAGCGGGAGGTCTAACAATGAGCAGTTCTTC
cdr3_aa: CASSVEPYGTSGRSNNEQFF

clone_size: once
d_call: .
v_call: TRBV11-2
j_call: TRBJ1-1
cdr3_nt: TGTGCCAGCAGCGCACAGCCTTACACTGAAGCTTTCTTT
cdr3_aa: CASSAQPYTEAFF

clone_size: .
d_call: TRBD1
v_call: TRBV30
j_call: TRBJ1-4
cdr3_nt: TGTGCCTGGAGTTTGCAGGGGGAAAATGAAAAACTGTTTTTT
cdr3_aa: CAWSLQGENEKLFF

clone_size: .
d_call: TRBD1
v_call: TRBV10-2
j_call: TRBJ1-5
cdr3_nt: TGCGCCAGCAGTGGGACAGGGGGTCGCAATCAGCCCCAGCATTTT
cdr3_aa: CASSGTGGRNQPQHF

clone_size: .
d_call: .
v_call: TRBV21-1
j_call: TRBJ2-7
cdr3_nt: TGTGCCAAACAGGGGGGGGTCTCCTACTACGAGCAGTACTTC
cdr3_aa: CAKQGGVSYYEQYF

clone_size: .
d_call: .
v_call: TRBV30
j_call: TRBJ2-1
cdr3_nt: TGTGCCTGGAGTGTACCGGCTAGCGAGTACAATGAGCAGTTCTTC
cdr3_aa: CAWSVPASEYNEQFF

clone_size: .
d_call: .
v_call: TRBV5-4
j_call: TRBJ1-2
cdr3_nt: TGTGCCAGCAGTGGTAGTGGGCAGGGTATTAACTATGGCTACACCTTC
cdr3_aa: CASSGSGQGINYGYTF

clone_size: .
d_call: .
v_call: TRBV27
j_call: TRBJ1-1
cdr3_nt: TGTGCCAGCAGTGTGGACGGAGGATATGAAGCTTTCTTT
cdr3_aa: CASSVDGGYEAFF

clone_size: .
d_call: .
v_call: TRBV4-3
j_call: TRBJ2-6
cdr3_nt: TGCGCCAGCAGCCAAGGGGTACGGGGGGCGGGAGGGGCCAACGTCCTGACTTTC
cdr3_aa: CASSQGVRGAGGANVLTF

clone_size: .
d_call: TRBD2
v_call: TRBV11-2
j_call: TRBJ2-1
cdr3_nt: TGTGCCAGCAGCTCAATGGTGGTAGCGGGAGGCAATGAGCAGTTCTTC
cdr3_aa: CASSSMVVAGGNEQFF

clone_size: .
d_call: .
v_call: TRBV5-1
j_call: TRBJ1-1
cdr3_nt: TGCGCCAGCAGCTTGGACGGGAGGCCTGAAGCTTTCTTT
cdr3_aa: CASSLDGRPEAFF

clone_size: .
d_call: TRBD1
v_call: TRBV7-6
j_call: TRBJ1-1
cdr3_nt: TGTGCCAGCAGCGTTGGACAGGACACTGAAGCTTTCTTT
cdr3_aa: CASSVGQDTEAFF

clone_size: .
d_call: .
v_call: TRBV13
j_call: TRBJ2-5
cdr3_nt: TGTGCCAGCACCAAATCGCCGTTATCAGGGTACCAAGAGACCCAGTACTTC
cdr3_aa: CASTKSPLSGYQETQYF

clone_size: .
d_call: TRBD1
v_call: TRBV28
j_call: TRBJ1-3
cdr3_nt: TGTGCCAGCGGGATGACAGGGGTCGTTGGAAACACCATATATTTT
cdr3_aa: CASGMTGVVGNTIYF

clone_size: few
d_call: .
v_call: TRBV4-3
j_call: TRBJ1-1
cdr3_nt: TGCGCCAGCAGCCAGTCGGCAGGGTTCCCCCCCACTGAAGCTTTCTTT
cdr3_aa: CASSQSAGFPPTEAFF

clone_size: once
d_call: TRBD2
v_call: TRBV29-1
j_call: TRBJ2-2
cdr3_nt: TGCAGCGTTGAGGGACAGCGGGGGGTCACCGGGGAGCTGTTTTTT
cdr3_aa: CSVEGQRGVTGELFF

clone_size: .
d_call: TRBD1
v_call: TRBV5-8
j_call: TRBJ1-2
cdr3_nt: TGTGCCAGCAGCTTGGACGGGACAGAGACCTTCTATGGCTACACCTTC
cdr3_aa: CASSLDGTETFYGYTF

clone_size: .
d_call: .
v_call: TRBV7-7
j_call: TRBJ2-6
cdr3_nt: TGTGCCAGCAGCACACCAGGAACCTCTGGGGCCAACGTCCTGACTTTC
cdr3_aa: CASSTPGTSGANVLTF

clone_size: .
d_call: TRBD1
v_call: TRBV30
j_call: TRBJ1-1
cdr3_nt: TGTGCCTCGACAGGGGTGGGTGAAGCTTTCTTT
cdr3_aa: CASTGVGEAFF

clone_size: .
d_call: .
v_call: TRBV5-5
j_call: TRBJ1-2
cdr3_nt: TGTGCCACCCGAGGTTTAGATGGCTACACCTTC
cdr3_aa: CATRGLDGYTF

clone_size: few
d_call: TRBD2
v_call: TRBV7-2
j_call: TRBJ2-1
cdr3_nt: TGTGCCAGCAGCTTAGCCCTAGCGGGGTTCAATGAGCAGTTCTTC
cdr3_aa: CASSLALAGFNEQFF

clone_size: .
d_call: TRBD2
v_call: TRBV19
j_call: TRBJ2-3
cdr3_nt: TGTGCCAGTAGTCAGTTCCCGGGACTAGCGGATGGGGATACGCAGTATTTT
cdr3_aa: CASSQFPGLADGDTQYF

clone_size: once
d_call: .
v_call: TRBV19
j_call: TRBJ2-3
cdr3_nt: TGTGCCAGTAGTATAGATCTGAGTGACACAGATACGCAGTATTTT
cdr3_aa: CASSIDLSDTDTQYF

clone_size: few
d_call: TRBD1
v_call: TRBV5-1
j_call: TRBJ1-2
cdr3_nt: TGCGCCAGCAGCCCCACCGGGACAGGGATTGGCTACACCTTC
cdr3_aa: CASSPTGTGIGYTF

clone_size: .
d_call: TRBD2
v_call: TRBV28
j_call: TRBJ2-3
cdr3_nt: TGTGCCAGCGGGTCGGGAGGGCCGGTAAATACGCAGTATTTT
cdr3_aa: CASGSGGPVNTQYF

clone_size: .
d_call: .
v_call: TRBV19
j_call: TRBJ2-1
cdr3_nt: TGTGCCAGTAGTCAATGGGGGCAATCCGGGCAGTTCTTC
cdr3_aa: CASSQWGQSGQFF

clone_size: .
d_call: TRBD1
v_call: TRBV7-7
j_call: TRBJ1-3
cdr3_nt: TGTGCCAGCAGCCCCCGGGACAGGGGGAAAAAACAATCTGGAAACACCATATATTTT
cdr3_aa: CASSPRDRGKKQSGNTIYF

clone_size: .
d_call: TRBD1
v_call: TRBV5-1
j_call: TRBJ1-1
cdr3_nt: TGCGCCAGCAGCTCGGGACAGGGGCACACTGAAGCTTTCTTT
cdr3_aa: CASSSGQGHTEAFF

clone_size: .
d_call: TRBD1
v_call: TRBV11-2
j_call: TRBJ1-5
cdr3_nt: TGTGCCAGCAGCAGGACAGGGGTTAATCAGCCCCAGCATTTT
cdr3_aa: CASSRTGVNQPQHF

clone_size: .
d_call: .
v_call: TRBV14
j_call: TRBJ2-5
cdr3_nt: TGTGCCAGCAGCCAAGATGGCCGTGAGACCCAGTACTTC
cdr3_aa: CASSQDGRETQYF

clone_size: .
d_call: TRBD1
v_call: TRBV11-1
j_call: TRBJ1-1
cdr3_nt: TGTGCCAGCAGCTTCATCGGGACAGGGGACACTGAAGCTTTCTTT
cdr3_aa: CASSFIGTGDTEAFF

clone_size: .
d_call: .
v_call: TRBV7-3
j_call: TRBJ2-5
cdr3_nt: TGTGCCAGCAGCCCGGGGGTGGGACCTTTGGTTGAGACCCAGTACTTC
cdr3_aa: CASSPGVGPLVETQYF

clone_size: few
d_call: .
v_call: TRBV7-2
j_call: TRBJ2-5
cdr3_nt: TGTGCCAGCAGCTTAGTGCCAGGGTCAGTGGAGACCCAGTACTTC
cdr3_aa: CASSLVPGSVETQYF

clone_size: .
d_call: TRBD2
v_call: TRBV27
j_call: TRBJ2-1
cdr3_nt: TGTGCCAGCAGCCCACCGACTAGCGCCGCCTACAATGAGCAGTTCTTC
cdr3_aa: CASSPPTSAAYNEQFF